These 7 T cell receptor beta chains were sequenced from one sample in a study of blood T cell repertoires in COVID-19. Sequencing was performed with immunoSEQ multiplex PCR; in TCRdb, only in-frame clones are kept and a portion is missing. The sample carries about 210,000 clones, about 88% recorded once. The sequenced sample consisted of peripheral blood. The receptors derive from a woman aged 40 to 55 with acute or convalescent COVID-19.

The rearrangement joins TRBV7-8 to TRBJ1-5, with 7 bases that match TRBD1. This CDR3 region has 15 residues. Trimming cost V 4 bases and J 5 bases; bases outside gene matches: 8. Germline V gives CDR1 SGHVS, CDR2 FQNEAQ. CDR3 residues: CASSSKGQFHQPQHF. The CDR3 coding sequence is TGTGCCAGCAGCTCGAAGGGACAGTTCCATCAGCCCCAGCATTTT.

J is TRBJ1-1 and V is TRBV23-1; no firm D call. TRBV23-1 is marked as an open reading frame, function uncertain. The V end was cut by 4 bases, the J end by 5 bases, with 14 bases between. CDR3 length equals 14 residues. The CDR3 region has the DNA TGCGCCAGCAGTCGGGGAGAGACTGGAACTGAAGCTTTCTTT. Protein sequence: CASSRGETGTEAFF.

The chain uses TRBV28 and TRBJ2-5; TRBD1 matches at 9 bases. After removal of 4 bases from V and 2 bases from J, the junction contained 11 bases not matched to a gene. Germline V lookup: CDR1 MDHEN, CDR2 SYDVKM. CDR3 length equals 17 residues. In DNA form, the CDR3 reads TGTGCCAGCAGTTCTTGGGGACAGGGAGTATCGCAAGAGACCCAGTACTTC. Amino acids: CASSSWGQGVSQETQYF.

This rearrangement joins TRBV5-5 to TRBJ1-1; TRBD1 agrees at 8 bases. Trimming cost V 4 bases and J 11 bases; bases outside gene matches: 7. The CDR3 loop spans 12 amino acids. From germline, CDR1 is SGHKS and CDR2 YYEKEE (reference sequence). The CDR3 bases are TGTGCCAGCAGCCATGGGCAGGGGGCGGCTTTCTTT. Translating it yields CASSHGQGAAFF.

The chain joins TRBV15 to TRBJ1-6; a possible D gene is TRBD1 (5 bases). Germline V CDR1 and CDR2: LNHNV, YYDKDF (reference sequence). There are 16 residues in the CDR3. Trimming pared 0 bases from V and 7 bases from J, leaving 13 bases between. The CDR3 protein is CATSRDSGGFNSPLHF. The DNA for the CDR3 is TGTGCCACCAGCAGAGATTCGGGGGGATTCAATTCACCCCTCCACTTT.

This clone came up a few times. V usage is TRBV19 and J usage is TRBJ1-3; D is possibly TRBD1 (6 bases). Germline CDR1 LNHDA, CDR2 SQIVND (reference sequence). The CDR3 consists of 15 residues. The ends were cut back, 8 bases at V and 4 bases at J, with 18 bases in the middle. CDR3 bases: TGTGCCAGTCTGGGGGCTTTTTCTCTCGGAAACACCATATATTTT. It codes for CASLGAFSLGNTIYF.

This chain links TRBV19 with TRBJ2-3; 11 bases are shared with TRBD2. Per the germline V gene, CDR1 is LNHDA and CDR2 is SQIVND (reference sequence). V lost 7 bases to trimming and J lost 4 bases; unmatched junction nucleotides: 4. This CDR3 spans 14 amino acids. CDR3 DNA: TGTGCCAGTAAACTAGCGGGGGAGTCAGATACGCAGTATTTT. Translation gives CASKLAGESDTQYF.